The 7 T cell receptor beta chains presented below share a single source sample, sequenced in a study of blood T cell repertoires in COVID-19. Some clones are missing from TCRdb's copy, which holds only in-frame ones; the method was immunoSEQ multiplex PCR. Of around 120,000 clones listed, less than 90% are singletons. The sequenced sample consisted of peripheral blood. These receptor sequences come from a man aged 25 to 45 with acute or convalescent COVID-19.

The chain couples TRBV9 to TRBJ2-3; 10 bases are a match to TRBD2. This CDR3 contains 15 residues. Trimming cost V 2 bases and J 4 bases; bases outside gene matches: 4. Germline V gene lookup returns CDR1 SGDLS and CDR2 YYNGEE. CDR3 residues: CASSVQAGGADTQYF. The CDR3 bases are TGTGCCAGCAGCGTCCAAGCGGGAGGGGCAGATACGCAGTATTTT.

For the CDR3, the DNA is TGTGCCTGGAGTGGGGATGGCGGGCGAGCAAGTACGCAGTATTTT. This codes for CAWSGDGGRASTQYF. The rearrangement joins TRBV30 to TRBJ2-3, with a possible D match to TRBD2 (5 bases). The CDR3 is 15 amino acids. Germline V gives CDR1 GTSNPN, CDR2 SVGIG (reference sequence). V lost 1 base and J lost 8, with 19 bases in between.

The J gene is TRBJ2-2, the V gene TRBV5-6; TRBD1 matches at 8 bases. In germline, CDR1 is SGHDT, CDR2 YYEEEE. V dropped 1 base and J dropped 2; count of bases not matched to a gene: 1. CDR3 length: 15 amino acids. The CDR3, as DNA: TGTGCCAGCAGCTTGACAGGGGGTAACACCGGGGAGCTGTTTTTT. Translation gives CASSLTGGNTGELFF. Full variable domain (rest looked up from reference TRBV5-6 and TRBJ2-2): DAGVTQSPTHLIKTRGQQVTLRCSPKSGHDTVSWYQQALGQGPQFIFQYYEEEERQRGNFPDRFSGHQFPNYSSELNVNALLLGDSALYLCASSLTGGNTGELFFGEGSRLTVL.

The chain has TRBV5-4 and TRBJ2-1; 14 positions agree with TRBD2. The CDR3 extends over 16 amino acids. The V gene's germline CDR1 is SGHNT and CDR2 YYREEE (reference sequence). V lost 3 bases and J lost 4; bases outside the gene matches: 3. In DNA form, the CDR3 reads TGTGCCAGCAGCTCGGGACTAGCGGGAGAGTACAATGAGCAGTTCTTC. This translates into CASSSGLAGEYNEQFF.

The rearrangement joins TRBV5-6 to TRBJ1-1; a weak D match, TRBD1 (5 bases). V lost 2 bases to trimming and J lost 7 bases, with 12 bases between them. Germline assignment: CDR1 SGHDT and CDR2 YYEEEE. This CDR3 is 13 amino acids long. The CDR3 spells CASSLGGTIEAFF. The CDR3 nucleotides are TGTGCCAGCAGCTTAGGAGGGACGATTGAAGCTTTCTTT. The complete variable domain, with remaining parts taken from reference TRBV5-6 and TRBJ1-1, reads DAGVTQSPTHLIKTRGQQVTLRCSPKSGHDTVSWYQQALGQGPQFIFQYYEEEERQRGNFPDRFSGHQFPNYSSELNVNALLLGDSALYLCASSLGGTIEAFFGQGTRLTVV.

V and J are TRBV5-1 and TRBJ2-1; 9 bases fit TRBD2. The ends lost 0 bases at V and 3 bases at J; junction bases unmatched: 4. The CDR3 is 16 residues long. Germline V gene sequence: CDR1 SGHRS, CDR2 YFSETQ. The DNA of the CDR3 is TGCGCCAGCAGCTTGGTCGCGCGGGAGGGCTACAATGAGCAGTTCTTC. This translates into CASSLVAREGYNEQFF.

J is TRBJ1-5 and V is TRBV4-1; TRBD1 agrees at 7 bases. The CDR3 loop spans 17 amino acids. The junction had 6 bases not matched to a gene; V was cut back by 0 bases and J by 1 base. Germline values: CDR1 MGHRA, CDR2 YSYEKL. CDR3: CASSQEAGGASNQPQHF. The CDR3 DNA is TGCGCCAGCAGCCAAGAGGCAGGGGGTGCGAGCAATCAGCCCCAGCATTTT.